This T cell receptor (beta chain) came from a study of cytomegalovirus exposure and HLA in healthy donors. Study summary: HLA-typed donors were the source of roughly 80 million unique TCRs held in an early data release. Study results and limitations: Researchers catalogued approximately 170 TCR beta chains as cytomegalovirus-associated. High sensitivity and specificity were reportedly achieved when the classifier diagnosed cytomegalovirus status.

The PCR used 60 Vbeta and 13 Jbeta primers. As handled by the study authors: A follow-up analysis tallied some 80 million unique TCR beta chains, approximately 10 million shared. Profiled with immunoSEQ multiplex PCR; TCRdb holds only in-frame clones, not every one. V and J calls and clone size are as listed in that table; D and trimming were resolved from the DNA. The sample holds some 90,000 clones, around three quarters seen once. Of note for this clone: What it binds is not known.

Trimming removed 6 bases at V and 7 bases at J, with 7 bases between. The CDR3 sequence is 10 residues long. The germline V gene has CDR1 SQVTM and CDR2 ANQGSEA. V usage is TRBV29-1 and J usage is TRBJ1-5; no definite D call. The TCR originated in a man aged 40-49 years in good health and CMV-seronegative. The sequenced material came from PBMCs. CDR3 nucleotide sequence: TGCAGCGTCGGTGAACAGCCCCAGCATTTT. This sequence encodes CSVGEQPQHF.